These T cell receptor beta chains were read from a single sample in a study of cytomegalovirus exposure and HLA in healthy donors. Generated by immunoSEQ multiplex PCR, the TCRdb table keeps only in-frame clones and is missing some. The table records approximately 200,000 clones, 79% of them present only once. Sample: PBMCs. All receptors come from a woman aged 25 to 39 in good health and CMV-seropositive. The conserved cysteine and the conserved F or W are not part of the CDR3 here.

TRBV11-2	TRBJ2-2	ASSSRHTNTGELF
TRBV5-5	TRBJ2-1	ASSPLLAGGPNSYNEQF
TRBV25-1	TRBJ1-4	ASSDRRQSEKLF
TRBV2	TRBJ1-4	ASSEIWTGTEKLF
TRBV4-3	TRBJ2-7	ASSPGLDGIYEQY
TRBV11-2	TRBJ2-1	ASSLETSGSGNEQF
TRBV19	TRBJ2-6	ASTPTGGNVLT
TRBV4-3	TRBJ2-5	ASSQGISETQY
TRBV10-3	TRBJ1-2	AHHQGQGQGGYT
TRBV9	TRBJ2-7	ASSVGKGGYEQY
TRBV5-4	TRBJ2-3	ASSLGLAGVGSTDTQY
TRBV10-3	TRBJ1-1	AISEIGTLNTEAF
TRBV7-9	TRBJ2-7	ASSQPGLAGRAQY
TRBV29-1	TRBJ1-4	SATRRGVGEKLF
TRBV6-5	TRBJ2-5	ASSYSLGSRETQY
TRBV30	TRBJ2-4	AWSANGEGY
TRBV2	TRBJ2-5	ASSHSGFQETQY
TRBV11-2	TRBJ2-1	ASSPGNEQF
TRBV5-5	TRBJ2-7	ASSLLRGTYEQY
TRBV7-2	TRBJ1-2	ASSLLDSLRTGLNRGYT
TRBV5-4	TRBJ2-1	ASSLAGTSGEQF
TRBV5-6	TRBJ1-2	ASSRRDRGNYGYT
TRBV5-1	TRBJ1-1	ASSTVNLDTEAF
TRBV4-1	TRBJ2-2	ASRPHRGQKNTGELF
TRBV27	TRBJ2-7	ASSPNTGSYEQY
TRBV18	TRBJ2-7	ASSPPRDRGPGEQY
TRBV7-6	TRBJ2-1	ASSRRMEATNEQF
TRBV7-2	TRBJ2-3	ASSLDLAHTDTQY
TRBV27	TRBJ2-3	ASNPTVWADTQY
TRBV19	TRBJ1-2	ASRTDRQNYGYT
TRBV4-3	TRBJ1-2	ASSPHRDRSGYGYT
TRBV5-1	TRBJ2-2	ASSLGTGSTGELF
TRBV11-2	TRBJ2-3	ASRWGGEPTQY
TRBV5-4	TRBJ1-1	ASSLLWTANTEAF
TRBV15	TRBJ1-1	ATSSPDPGQGVNTEAF
TRBV7-9	TRBJ2-4	ASSLELGGLGNIQY
TRBV27	TRBJ2-2	ASSPTGGRALNTGELF
TRBV25-1	TRBJ2-5	ASSGPALSQETQY
TRBV5-6	TRBJ2-1	ASNNRGQPYNEQF
TRBV5-6	TRBJ2-1	ASNIDDMTGAPYNEQF
TRBV10-2	TRBJ2-1	ASSEPGSNNEQF
TRBV4-1	TRBJ2-7	ASSQGLAGYEQY
TRBV5-1	TRBJ2-7	ASSLESGGSYEQY
TRBV4-2	TRBJ1-1	ASSHALGQVIFGTEAF
TRBV5-5	TRBJ1-6	ASSPRGPSSYNSPLH
TRBV18	TRBJ1-2	ASSPRGTANYGYT
TRBV4-3	TRBJ2-1	ASSQASNEQF
TRBV2	TRBJ2-7	ASSFTSGGNYEQY
TRBV5-1	TRBJ1-2	ASSAGTGGFYGYT
TRBV19	TRBJ1-5	ASSPRGPGTDNQPQH
TRBV2	TRBJ1-6	AIPSSQQGRRSGSYNSPLH
TRBV5-1	TRBJ2-7	ASSMGTSPAYEQY
TRBV7-2	TRBJ2-5	ASSSTGVETQY
TRBV4-3	TRBJ1-2	ASSQVTPAGLANYGYT
TRBV25-1	TRBJ1-2	ASRGTGGAYGYT
TRBV6-5	TRBJ2-1	ASRIAGGPSSEQF
TRBV6-5	TRBJ2-7	ASSSPQYGLEQY